This T cell receptor (beta chain) was identified during a study of OX40 agonist ivuxolimab in advanced cancers. At the level of the study: Patients were dosed with the agonistic anti-OX40 (CD134) antibody ivuxolimab. A diagnosis of hepatocellular carcinoma, melanoma, renal cell or head and neck cancer was present in dose-escalation patients.

Assay: immunoSEQ multiplex PCR; the TCRdb copy retains only in-frame clones and omits some. Found here are over 85,000 clones, over 85% of them singletons; the top ten hold less than 0.3%. Findings and caveats of the study: There was clonal expansion of CD4+ and CD8+ blood T cells by week 6 at 0.1 to 3.0 mg/kg. Normalized T-cell clonal expansion was also low in some nonresponders.

Details on this clone: Its antigen is unidentified.

The CDR3 is 12 residues long. Trimming stripped 6 bases from V and 4 bases from J, with 9 bases between. Germline loops: CDR1 SGHAT, CDR2 FQNNGV. Here the sequenced sample was CD4+ or CD8+ T cells sorted from blood, taken in a trial of the OX40 agonist ivuxolimab. This chain uses TRBV11-2 with TRBJ1-1, with D hard to call. This receptor was identified in an adult with an advanced solid tumor such as melanoma, head and neck, liver or kidney cancer. CDR3 region: CASRLVGTEAFF. The CDR3 DNA sequence: TGTGCCAGCAGGCTGGTTGGCACTGAAGCTTTCTTT.